The 24 T cell receptor beta chains below come from one sample, sequenced in a study of naive and memory T cell subsets. Two oligonucleotides, mixed equimolar, formed the beta constant-region primer covering TRBC1 and TRBC2. TCRdb fed the UMI-ligation and nested PCR reads into MiXCR, producing one record per CDR3 protein. The data show 140,000 to 150,000 distinct CDR3 sequences, around 15% seen once. The sample consisted of naive CD4+ T cells from blood. The source of these receptors is a human donor in good health.

The rearrangement joins TRBV18 to TRBJ2-7; 7 bases fit TRBD2. The CDR3 covers 15 residues. CDR1 and CDR2 (germline): KGHSH, LQKENI. The J segment lost 2 bases and the V segment lost 3 bases, leaving 7 bases of the junction unmatched. The CDR3 sequence: CASSPGGGGPYEQYF. CDR3 bases: TGTGCCAGCTCACCTGGGGGGGGAGGCCCCTACGAGCAGTACTTC. The full variable domain, completed using reference TRBV18 and TRBJ2-7, is NAGVMQNPRHLVRRRGQEARLRCSPMKGHSHVYWYRQLPEEGLKFMVYLQKENIIDESGMPKERFSAEFPKEGPSILRIQQVVRGDSAAYFCASSPGGGGPYEQYFGPGTRLTVT.

The chain couples TRBV5-1 to TRBJ1-1; maybe TRBD1 (5 bases). The V and J ends lost 3 bases and 0 bases respectively, with 12 bases between them. Germline assignment: CDR1 SGHRS and CDR2 YFSETQ. The CDR3 is made up of 15 amino acids. This chain's CDR3 is CASSSVGALNTEAFF. The CDR3 DNA reads TGCGCCAGCAGCTCGGTCGGGGCATTGAACACTGAAGCTTTCTTT.

This chain links TRBV30 with TRBJ2-7; D gene unclear. The CDR3 spans 13 residues. Trimming cost V 0 bases and J 3 bases, with 9 bases left between them. CDR1 is GTSNPN and CDR2 is SVGIG in the germline V gene (reference sequence). CDR3 sequence: CAWSVTALYEQYF. CDR3 coding DNA: TGTGCCTGGAGTGTCACAGCCCTCTACGAGCAGTACTTC.

This clonotype was seen a few times. V usage is TRBV7-2 and J usage is TRBJ2-7, with 10 bases lining up with TRBD2. V dropped 4 bases and J dropped 2; count of bases not matched to a gene: 2. The germline V gene has CDR1 SGHTA and CDR2 FQGNSA. This CDR3 is built from 14 residues. CDR3 amino acids: CASSYGLAAYEQYF. The CDR3 nucleotides are TGTGCCAGCAGCTACGGACTAGCGGCCTACGAGCAGTACTTC.

This clonotype showed up just a few times. The rearrangement links TRBV9 to TRBJ2-3; the match to TRBD2 covers 13 bases. J gave up 2 bases and V 4 bases, and 4 bases lay outside the gene matches. The germline V gene has CDR1 SGDLS and CDR2 YYNGEE. The CDR3 sequence is 16 residues long. The CDR3 region has the DNA TGTGCCAGCAGCAGGGGGACTAGCGGGAACACAGATACGCAGTATTTT. This sequence encodes CASSRGTSGNTDTQYF.

This sequence joins TRBV11-1 and TRBJ1-5, with 8 bases matching TRBD1. The CDR3 extends over 13 amino acids. The germline V gene encodes CDR1 SGHAT and CDR2 FQDESV (reference sequence). J gave up 6 bases and V 6 bases, and 4 bases lay outside the gene matches. In DNA, the CDR3 is TGTGCCAGCAGTCAGGGGGCCGTTCAGCCCCAGCATTTT. Amino acid sequence: CASSQGAVQPQHF.

The V call is TRBV15, the J call TRBJ2-2; maybe TRBD1 (6 bases). Germline CDR1 LNHNV, CDR2 YYDKDF (reference sequence). V shed 0 bases and J shed 6 bases, with 8 bases lying between them. This CDR3 has 14 amino acids. The CDR3 region is CATSRDWGPGELFF. CDR3 bases: TGTGCCACCAGCAGAGATTGGGGGCCCGGGGAGCTGTTTTTT.

In its sample, this clonotype was seen once. V usage is TRBV5-8 and J usage is TRBJ2-5; D possibly matches TRBD1 or TRBD2 (5 bases each). CDR1 and CDR2 from the germline V gene are SGHTS and YDEGEE. The CDR3 runs 13 residues. Trimming stripped 2 bases from V and 5 bases from J, with 10 bases between. The CDR3 is CASSFTGTETQYF. The CDR3 nucleotides are TGTGCCAGCAGCTTTACGGGGACGGAGACCCAGTACTTC.

This chain connects TRBV5-1 to TRBJ2-7; D remains ambiguous. Germline values: CDR1 SGHRS, CDR2 YFSETQ. This CDR3 region has 14 residues. The V end lost 2 bases, the J end lost 2 bases, and 11 bases lay between the germline ends. The CDR3 coding sequence is TGCGCCAGCAGCTTTATTGGGCAGGCCTACGAGCAGTACTTC. As protein: CASSFIGQAYEQYF.

The rearrangement links TRBV25-1 to TRBJ2-5, with D perhaps TRBD2 (5 bases). V was clipped by 4 bases and J by 6 bases, with 15 bases between them. The germline V gene has CDR1 MGHDK and CDR2 SYGVNS. The CDR3 is made up of 14 amino acids. The CDR3 here is CASSGARLGKTQYF. The CDR3, as DNA: TGTGCCAGCAGTGGGGCTCGACTCGGGAAGACCCAGTACTTC. Drawing the rest from reference TRBV25-1 and TRBJ2-5, the complete variable domain is EADIYQTPRYLVIGTGKKITLECSQTMGHDKMYWYQQDPGMELHLIHYSYGVNSTEKGDLSSESTVSRIRTEHFPLTLESARPSHTSQYLCASSGARLGKTQYFGPGTRLLVL.

The chain carries TRBV6-5 and TRBJ2-3, with a weak D call TRBD2 (6 bases). Looked up from germline, CDR1 is MNHEY and CDR2 is SVGAGI. The CDR3 sequence is 15 residues long. The V end was cut by 6 bases, the J end by 4 bases, with 17 bases between. This CDR3 is CASSQRRRGADTQYF. In DNA, the CDR3 is TGTGCCAGCAGCCAACGACGGCGGGGTGCAGATACGCAGTATTTT.

There are a few counts of this clonotype. The CDR3 sequence: CASSWGTSGRGSYEQYF. The CDR3 DNA follows: TGCGCCAGCAGCTGGGGTACTAGCGGGAGAGGATCCTACGAGCAGTACTTC. The chain has TRBV5-1 and TRBJ2-7, with 11 bases aligning to TRBD2. With V trimmed by 3 bases and J by 1 base, 9 bases remained unmatched. CDR3 length: 17 amino acids. CDR1 is SGHRS and CDR2 is YFSETQ in the germline V gene.

This clonotype was counted a few times. The chain couples TRBV7-8 to TRBJ2-7; 7 bases are a match to TRBD2. Losses at the gene ends were 3 bases for V and 0 bases for J; bases not matched to a gene: 2. The CDR3 consists of 14 residues. CDR1 is SGHVS and CDR2 is FQNEAQ in the germline V gene. CDR3 amino acids: CASSLIAGSYEQYF. CDR3 in DNA: TGTGCCAGCAGCTTGATAGCGGGCTCCTACGAGCAGTACTTC.

The V and J genes are TRBV18 and TRBJ2-1; 11 nucleotides match TRBD2. Germline V gene data show CDR1 as KGHSH and CDR2 as LQKENI. The CDR3 has 16 residues. V was clipped by 0 bases and J by 9 bases; unmatched bases: 7. The CDR3: CASSPPQPLAGVEQFF. As DNA, the CDR3 is TGTGCCAGCTCACCACCTCAACCACTAGCGGGAGTTGAGCAGTTCTTC.

This clonotype was found a few times. The chain's CDR3 is CASSIWTPAAGYTF. The CDR3 bases are TGTGCCAGTAGTATATGGACTCCAGCTGCGGGCTACACCTTC. J is TRBJ1-2 and V is TRBV19; D uncertain. Trimming pared 2 bases from V and 8 bases from J, leaving 15 bases between. The CDR3 is 14 amino acids. The germline CDR1 and CDR2 sequences are LNHDA and SQIVND (reference sequence).

This clonotype turned up a few times. The chain employs TRBV11-2 and TRBJ2-1, with a weak D call TRBD1 (6 bases). The V and J ends lost 0 bases and 6 bases respectively, with 21 bases between them. The CDR3 extends over 18 amino acids. CDR1 is SGHAT and CDR2 is FQNNGV in the germline V gene. For the CDR3, the DNA is TGTGCCAGCAGCTTAGAATTTCAGGGGAGTGTAAATGGCAATGAGCAGTTCTTC. It specifies CASSLEFQGSVNGNEQFF.

The V gene is TRBV20-1, the J gene TRBJ2-3; the match to TRBD2 covers 7 bases. The CDR3 consists of 13 residues. The germline gives CDR1 DFQATT, CDR2 SNEGSKA (reference sequence). Trimming took 6 bases from V and 5 from J; bases not matched to a gene: 8. The CDR3 loop reads CSAQGGPKDTQYF. CDR3 DNA sequence: TGCAGTGCCCAGGGAGGGCCGAAAGATACGCAGTATTTT.

V gene TRBV28 combines with J gene TRBJ2-3, with a weak D call TRBD2 (6 bases). The CDR3 has 12 amino acids. CDR1 and CDR2 (germline): MDHEN, SYDVKM. The V gene lost 10 bases and the J gene lost 0 bases, with 8 bases spanning the gap. CDR3 amino acids: CATSGSTDTQYF. CDR3 DNA: TGTGCCACCAGCGGGAGCACAGATACGCAGTATTTT.

The V call is TRBV5-1, the J call TRBJ2-5; TRBD1 matches at 7 bases. The J segment lost 0 bases and the V segment lost 1 base, leaving 0 bases of the junction unmatched. The CDR3 loop spans 14 amino acids. Germline V gene lookup returns CDR1 SGHRS and CDR2 YFSETQ. The CDR3 loop reads CASSLQGDQETQYF. The CDR3 DNA reads as TGCGCCAGCAGCTTGCAGGGGGACCAAGAGACCCAGTACTTC.

This clonotype was seen a handful of times. This sequence joins TRBV5-1 and TRBJ2-5, with D unclear. V dropped 0 bases and J dropped 4 bases, with 10 bases sitting between them. This CDR3 has 14 residues. Germline lookup yields CDR1 SGHRS and CDR2 YFSETQ. In DNA, the CDR3 is TGCGCCAGCAGCTTGGGGGCTAGTGGAGAGACCCAGTACTTC. This translates into CASSLGASGETQYF.

There are a few counts of this clonotype. The chain recombines TRBV19 with TRBJ2-6, with D possibly being TRBD2 (6 bases). CDR1 and CDR2 (germline): LNHDA, SQIVND (reference sequence). There are 16 residues in the CDR3. V gave up 7 bases and J gave up 0 bases, with 13 bases separating them. As DNA, the CDR3 is TGTGCCAGTATGGGGGGATCTACCTCTGGGGCCAACGTCCTGACTTTC. Translating it yields CASMGGSTSGANVLTF.

The chain has TRBV30 and TRBJ1-2, with D unclear. The CDR3 covers 13 residues. V was trimmed by 3 bases and J by 6 bases, leaving 14 bases between them. Germline assignment: CDR1 GTSNPN and CDR2 SVGIG (reference sequence). The CDR3 region is CAWSLGIGNGYTF. The CDR3 bases are TGTGCCTGGAGCCTGGGAATTGGGAATGGCTACACCTTC.

The chain carries TRBV7-9 and TRBJ2-1; 9 nucleotides agree with TRBD2. Trimming at V came to 4 bases and at J to 12 bases, leaving 1 base not matched to a gene. This CDR3 region has 11 residues. The germline V gene has CDR1 SEHNR and CDR2 FQNEAQ (reference sequence). The CDR3, as DNA: TGTGCCAGCAGCTCGCGGGGGGGGCAGTTCTTC. Translation gives CASSSRGGQFF.

J is TRBJ1-1 and V is TRBV25-1, with D perhaps matching TRBD1 (6 bases). Trimming removed 6 bases from V and 8 bases from J, with 28 bases in between. Germline V gene data show CDR1 as MGHDK and CDR2 as SYGVNS. The CDR3 consists of 17 residues. For the CDR3, the DNA is TGTGCCAGCAGACCCCCCGTGGGGGCGGACGGTTTATCCGAAGCTTTCTTT. The encoded protein is CASRPPVGADGLSEAFF.